Listed below are T cell receptor beta chains from one sample, sequenced in a study of CD8+ T cells in alopecia areata. The data were produced by immunoSEQ multiplex PCR, yet TCRdb's version contains in-frame clones alone and is incomplete. The table lists about 150,000 clones, roughly 61% of them singletons, with under 7.5% in the top ten. The source material was CD4+ T cells sorted from blood, sampled at week 0. The receptor source for this set is a human donor with alopecia areata. Each CDR3 is given with its conserved first and last residue. A D gene is named only where the DNA matches it firmly. Size is stated for part of the rows, as once, few or many counts, or as a class when the clone is expanded.

clone size	V gene	D gene	J gene	CDR3 DNA	CDR3 protein
.	TRBV27	.	TRBJ2-2	TGTGCCAGCAGCCTAGCCCACCCGAACACCGGGGAGCTGTTTTTT	CASSLAHPNTGELFF
.	TRBV5-1	TRBD2	TRBJ2-1	TGCGCCAGCAGCTCTACGACTAGCGGGGCGTACAATGAGCAGTTCTTC	CASSSTTSGAYNEQFF
few	TRBV19	.	TRBJ1-5	TGTGCCAGTAATCGGGCTAATCAGCCCCAGCATTTT	CASNRANQPQHF
.	TRBV6-5	.	TRBJ2-3	TGTGCCAGCAGTTACTTTGCGGGCCCCACAGATACGCAGTATTTT	CASSYFAGPTDTQYF
few	TRBV5-1	TRBD1	TRBJ2-5	TGCGCCAGCAGCTTGCTCCTAGGGGGCGGCGAAGAGACCCAGTACTTC	CASSLLLGGGEETQYF
.	TRBV5-5	.	TRBJ2-7	TGTGCCAGCAGCCCCCAGGGAGTCACCTACGAGCAGTACTTC	CASSPQGVTYEQYF
.	TRBV29-1	.	TRBJ2-3	TGCAGCGCCGACAGGGGCGGGGGGGTCGGCACAGATACGCAGTATTTT	CSADRGGGVGTDTQYF
few	TRBV10-1	TRBD2	TRBJ2-3	TGCGCCAGCAGTGAGAGCGGGGGGCCCACAGATACGCAGTATTTT	CASSESGGPTDTQYF
.	TRBV5-4	TRBD2	TRBJ2-4	TGTGCCAGCAGCTTAGCGGGGGGGACCAAAAACATTCAGTACTTC	CASSLAGGTKNIQYF
.	TRBV2	TRBD2	TRBJ2-2	TGTGCCAGCAGTCCTAGCGGGGGGCTAAACACCGGGGAGCTGTTTTTT	CASSPSGGLNTGELFF
.	TRBV11-2	TRBD1	TRBJ1-1	TGTGCCAGCAGCTTAGAGGACAGGAGGTCTGGCGCTTTCTTT	CASSLEDRRSGAFF
.	TRBV6-5	.	TRBJ2-3	TGTGCCAGCAGTTACTCGATCGAGGGAAGGAATACGCAGTATTTT	CASSYSIEGRNTQYF
.	TRBV6-5	TRBD1	TRBJ1-6	TGTGCCAGCAGAAGACAGGGGGGTAATTCACCCCTCCACTTT	CASRRQGGNSPLHF
.	TRBV5-4	.	TRBJ1-1	TGTGCCAGCAGCCCCCGATGGGGAGACACTGAAGCTTTCTTT	CASSPRWGDTEAFF
.	TRBV10-3	TRBD1	TRBJ1-5	TGTGCCATCAGTGAGTCGACAGGGGGTAATCAGCCCCAGCATTTT	CAISESTGGNQPQHF
few	TRBV6-5	.	TRBJ2-3	TGTGCCAGCAGTTCACTAGCAGATACGCAGTATTTT	CASSSLADTQYF
.	TRBV10-3	.	TRBJ1-6	TGTGCCATCAGTGCCGGGGTGGGTTCACCCCTCCACTTT	CAISAGVGSPLHF
.	TRBV19	.	TRBJ1-2	TGTGCCAGTAGAGTCAGGGCCCAAGAGGGCTATGGCTACACCTTC	CASRVRAQEGYGYTF
.	TRBV29-1	.	TRBJ2-6	TGCAGCGTTGACTTGGCCAACGTCCTGACTTTC	CSVDLANVLTF
.	TRBV7-2	.	TRBJ1-4	TGTGCCAGCAGCCCCCGGGAGGGACCAGAAAAACTGTTTTTT	CASSPREGPEKLFF